Sequencing of this T cell receptor beta chain was carried out in a study of sequential checkpoint blockade in melanoma. For the study at large: Patients were randomized 1:1 to nivolumab-then-ipilimumab or ipilimumab-then-nivolumab first-line. Each arm's sequence ended with maintenance nivolumab.

The treatment was: randomized to nivolumab then ipilimumab (arm A) or the reverse (arm B). Patients had received no earlier DNA-damaging chemotherapy. Sorted cells were live CD3+CD8+, lacking CD19 and CD56, from PBMCs. Profiled with immunoSEQ multiplex PCR; TCRdb holds only in-frame clones, not every one. This sample has fewer than 40,000 clones, with more than 70% found just once. In germline, CDR1 is MGHDK, CDR2 SYGVNS. With 4 bases removed from V and 2 bases from J, the gap between germline ends came to 7 bases. The CDR3 runs 13 residues. The sequence derives from a human donor with melanoma. The material sequenced was CD8+ T cells sorted from blood (inferred from file names), taken from a patient given nivolumab and ipilimumab in sequence. V usage is TRBV25-1 and J usage is TRBJ2-3; D ambiguous. This CDR3 reads CASSGLPTDTQYF. DNA for the CDR3: TGTGCCAGCAGTGGTCTCCCCACAGATACGCAGTATTTT.